One and the same sample provided the 3 T cell receptor beta chains below, sequenced in a study of T cell responses to AZD1222 COVID-19 vaccine. Produced via immunoSEQ multiplex PCR; TCRdb's table is partial and in-frame only. The sample carries approximately 200,000 clones, around 94% recorded once. Sequencing used peripheral blood, obtained 28 days after the second dose of the MenACWY control vaccine. The source of these receptors is an adult who received the MenACWY meningococcal vaccine as a control.

The genes are TRBV5-1 and TRBJ2-2, with 7 bases identical to TRBD2. CDR3 length: 16 amino acids. CDR1 and CDR2 from the germline V gene are SGHRS and YFSETQ. J gave up 2 bases and V 4 bases, and 8 bases lay outside the gene matches. The CDR3 loop is CASSPPAGVNTGELFF. The CDR3 bases are TGCGCCAGCAGCCCCCCCGCGGGAGTCAACACCGGGGAGCTGTTTTTT.

This clone was detected only once. In nucleotides, the CDR3 is TGTGCCAGCAGTTCCCAAGGCACTGAAGCTTTCTTT. It encodes CASSSQGTEAFF. The chain carries TRBV12-3 or TRBV12-4 and TRBJ1-1, with unresolved D. The CDR3 runs to 12 residues. V gave up 4 bases and J gave up 4 bases, with 7 bases separating them.

The gene calls are TRBV9 and TRBJ2-2, with 8 bases matching TRBD1. Looked up from germline, CDR1 is SGDLS and CDR2 is YYNGEE. There are 13 residues in the CDR3. V trimming: 3 bases; J trimming: 6 bases; junction bases outside the gene matches: 1. Here the CDR3 DNA reads TGTGCCAGCAGCGAGACAGGGGCCGGGGAGCTGTTTTTT. This sequence encodes CASSETGAGELFF.